The count of the clone carrying this TCR beta chain is one. The antigen remains unidentified. CDR1 and CDR2 from the germline V gene are LNHDA and SQIVND (reference sequence). Trimming cost V 5 bases and J 2 bases; bases outside gene matches: 7. The CDR3 runs 16 residues. The data were obtained in a study of breast tumors, draining lymph nodes, adjacent tissues. The study's findings and limits: Compared with basal-like, luminal-like tumors shared significantly more repertoire with nontumor tissue. Tumor repertoires ranked between lymph nodes and nontumor tissue in diversity, with V and J gene preferences. Most tumor T cells seemingly derive from lymph node, then expand in tumor. Tumor T cell lymph node origin was a supported hypothesis, not proven.

Breast cancer patients provided tissue from their axillary draining lymph nodes. Each CDR3 protein gets one entry after TCRdb re-called the multiplex PCR reads with MiXCR. The sample comprises 180,000 or so distinct CDR3 sequences, about 32% of which are singletons, and roughly 4.3% rests with the top ten. The clonotype originates from a female donor with breast cancer. Some clones in this sample may be carry-over from other donors' samples. The source material was axillary lymph node tissue. The V call is TRBV19, the J call TRBJ1-5, with 9 bases matching TRBD1. The CDR3 sequence: CASSRPGQGGNQPQHF. CDR3 sequence (DNA): TGTGCCAGTAGTCGACCGGGACAGGGTGGCAATCAGCCCCAGCATTTT.